At least ten counts were recorded for the clone carrying this T cell receptor (beta chain). Its specificity is not known. This sample was taken from a study of neurological immune-mediated disorders. Overall study findings and caveats: Phylogenetic grouping assigned the repertoires of 18 of 34 multiple sclerosis patients to one related-CDR3 cluster, which constitutes a possible signature. Private repertoires in all groups were suggested by the finding that expanded clones across subjects shared no CDR3 amino acid sequences.

TCRdb processed the 5' RACE reads anew with MiXCR; each CDR3 protein has one entry. Of tens of thousands of distinct CDR3 sequences listed, 4.3% are singletons. CDR1 is SGHTA and CDR2 is FQGNSA in the germline V gene. The CDR3 runs to 14 residues. The ends lost 5 bases at V and 6 bases at J; junction bases unmatched: 6. Described time point: longitudinal time-point 3. Unsorted libraries were generated from 2 million PBMCs held at -80 degrees C. The sequence came from a woman aged 55-75 years with multiple sclerosis. The genes are TRBV7-2 and TRBJ2-3; 9 nucleotides align to TRBD2. The material sequenced was PBMCs. CDR3 DNA sequence: TGTGCCAGCAGCCGCCCGCTAGCGGGGGATACGCAGTATTTT. This gives the protein CASSRPLAGDTQYF.